The next 21 T cell receptor beta chains were all read from a single sample in a study of blood T cell repertoires in COVID-19. TCRdb keeps only in-frame clones here, not all; method: immunoSEQ multiplex PCR. This table has 100,000 to 150,000 clones, around 80% appearing once. The sample taken for sequencing was peripheral blood. Receptors were obtained from a middle-aged man with active or convalescent COVID-19.

This sequence joins TRBV30 and TRBJ1-5; 7 bases fit TRBD1. The CDR3 loop spans 14 amino acids. Unmatched junction bases numbered 4, after V lost 4 bases and J lost 1 base. Germline lookup yields CDR1 GTSNPN and CDR2 SVGIG (reference sequence). The CDR3 coding sequence is TGTGCCTGGACCGGGACAGCCAGCAATCAGCCCCAGCATTTT. As protein: CAWTGTASNQPQHF. The full variable domain, its missing parts supplied by reference TRBV30 and TRBJ1-5, is SQTIHQWPATLVQPVGSPLSLECTVEGTSNPNLYWYRQAAGRGLQLLFYSVGIGQISSEVPQNLSASRPQDRQFILSSKKLLLSDSGFYLCAWTGTASNQPQHFGDGTRLSIL.

The chain combines TRBV28 with TRBJ1-2; TRBD1 aligns across 8 bases. CDR3 length: 14 residues. The ends lost 2 bases at V and 4 bases at J; junction bases unmatched: 3. Germline lookup yields CDR1 MDHEN and CDR2 SYDVKM. CDR3: CASSLVRGPYGYTF. CDR3 nucleotides: TGTGCCAGCAGTTTAGTCAGGGGGCCCTATGGCTACACCTTC.

The CDR3 DNA sequence: TGTGCCAGCAGTCTGAAACAGGGTGGCTATCAGCCCCAGCATTTT. It translates to CASSLKQGGYQPQHF. The genes are TRBV28 and TRBJ1-5, with a possible D match to TRBD1 (6 bases). Trimming left V 5 bases short and J 5 bases short, with 16 bases between. CDR3 size: 15 residues. The V gene's germline CDR1 is MDHEN and CDR2 SYDVKM.

This chain links TRBV14 with TRBJ1-1; D uncertain. The CDR3 has 14 amino acids. The ends were cut back, 4 bases at V and 0 bases at J, with 9 bases in the middle. CDR1 SGHDN and CDR2 FVKESK come from the germline V gene. The CDR3 reads CASSPMGMNTEAFF. The CDR3 DNA reads TGTGCCAGCAGCCCCATGGGCATGAACACTGAAGCTTTCTTT. The complete variable domain, with remaining parts taken from reference TRBV14 and TRBJ1-1, reads EAGVTQFPSHSVIEKGQTVTLRCDPISGHDNLYWYRRVMGKEIKFLLHFVKESKQDESGMPNNRFLAERTGGTYSTLKVQPAELEDSGVYFCASSPMGMNTEAFFGQGTRLTVV.

This clone was counted at least ten times. The chain combines TRBV6-4 with TRBJ2-1, with 7 bases matching TRBD2. V was clipped by 8 bases and J by 5 bases; unmatched bases: 12. The CDR3 loop spans 15 amino acids. The germline gives CDR1 MRHNA, CDR2 SNTAGT. The CDR3 region has the DNA TGTGCCAGCTCTCTGGCGGGAGACTCTCACAATGAGCAGTTCTTC. Translation gives CASSLAGDSHNEQFF.

J is TRBJ2-1 and V is TRBV7-3; D may be TRBD2 (5 bases). The CDR3 spans 14 residues. The germline V and J ends were trimmed by 5 bases and 9 bases, with 17 bases remaining between them. Germline V CDR1 and CDR2: SGHTA, FQGTGA. CDR3 sequence reads: CASSPQPTEGEQFF. CDR3 DNA: TGTGCCAGCAGCCCACAGCCCACAGAGGGTGAGCAGTTCTTC.

The chain has TRBV6-5 and TRBJ1-1, with 7 bases fitting TRBD1. J was trimmed by 6 bases and V by 0 bases; bases with no gene match: 7. The CDR3 contains 15 residues. CDR1 is MNHEY, CDR2 SVGAGI, per germline. The CDR3 protein is CASSYSHRGSSEAFF. In nucleotides, the CDR3 is TGTGCCAGCAGTTACTCGCACAGGGGATCATCTGAAGCTTTCTTT.

DNA of the CDR3: TGTGCCAGCTCCCCCCGGGGGGCTGAACAGCCCCAGCATTTT. Translating it yields CASSPRGAEQPQHF. This rearrangement joins TRBV18 to TRBJ1-5, with D maybe TRBD1 (6 bases). Germline-derived CDR1 and CDR2 are KGHSH and LQKENI. V lost 6 bases and J lost 7, with 16 bases in between. CDR3 length equals 14 residues.

The gene calls are TRBV5-1 and TRBJ2-1, with 7 bases lining up with TRBD2. Trimming took 4 bases from V and 3 from J; bases not matched to a gene: 4. The CDR3 has 14 residues. The germline CDR1 and CDR2 sequences are SGHRS and YFSETQ. CDR3 bases: TGCGCCAGCAGCCGGACTAGTGACTACAATGAGCAGTTCTTC. It encodes CASSRTSDYNEQFF.

The chain uses TRBV6-6 and TRBJ2-1, with D uncertain. The CDR3 is 13 residues long. V was pared by 2 bases and J by 1 base, with 3 bases between. Germline V gives CDR1 MNHNY, CDR2 SVGAGI (reference sequence). CDR3 amino acids: CASSYPSYNEQFF. In nucleotides, the CDR3 is TGTGCCAGCAGTTACCCGTCCTACAATGAGCAGTTCTTC.

This clone is a singleton in its sample. The chain joins TRBV16 to TRBJ2-7; D is perhaps TRBD2 (5 bases). The CDR3 totals 12 residues. Germline assignment: CDR1 KGHSY and CDR2 FQNENV. V gave up 2 bases and J gave up 5 bases, with 7 bases separating them. This CDR3 reads CASSQQRDEQYF. In DNA, the CDR3 is TGTGCCAGCAGCCAACAGAGGGACGAGCAGTACTTC.

The table lists this clone with a few counts. The genes are TRBV19 and TRBJ1-5, with D perhaps TRBD1 (5 bases). Germline CDR1 reads LNHDA; CDR2 reads SQIVND (reference sequence). Trimming left V 6 bases short and J 6 bases short, with 12 bases between. The CDR3 covers 13 residues. CDR3 DNA: TGTGCCAGTAGCCTAGGGGCGGCTCAGCCCCAGCATTTT. It yields the protein CASSLGAAQPQHF.

The V and J genes are TRBV4-3 and TRBJ2-7; 10 bases match TRBD1. Germline CDR1 reads LGHNA; CDR2 reads YSLEER. This CDR3 region has 17 residues. The V and J ends lost 6 bases and 3 bases, in that order; junction bases with no gene match: 14. The DNA for the CDR3 is TGCGCCAGCAGTCACACCTCAACCGGGACAGGGGTCTACGAGCAGTACTTC. Its translation: CASSHTSTGTGVYEQYF.

The V and J genes are TRBV6-5 and TRBJ1-5; 7 bases are a match to TRBD1. Germline CDR1 reads MNHEY; CDR2 reads SVGAGI. This CDR3 has 15 residues. The trim removed 10 bases at V and 2 bases at J, leaving 11 bases unmatched. The CDR3 DNA is TGTGCCACTACCAGGGGGGCGAGTGGCAATCAGCCCCAGCATTTT. The encoded protein is CATTRGASGNQPQHF.

The chain joins TRBV19 to TRBJ2-7, with 10 bases identical to TRBD1. The V gene's germline CDR1 is LNHDA and CDR2 SQIVND (reference sequence). The CDR3 runs 16 residues. V lost 3 bases, J lost 2 bases, and 7 bases stayed unmatched. The CDR3 region is CASSMSGQGRPYEQYF. CDR3 DNA: TGTGCCAGTAGTATGTCGGGACAGGGGAGACCCTACGAGCAGTACTTC.

The CDR3 is CASSIQGDSYEQYF. CDR3 in DNA: TGTGCCAGTAGTATCCAGGGTGATTCCTACGAGCAGTACTTC. V gene TRBV19 combines with J gene TRBJ2-7, with a weak D call TRBD1 (5 bases). CDR1 LNHDA and CDR2 SQIVND come from the germline V gene (reference sequence). The CDR3 covers 14 residues. V was cut by 3 bases and J by 1 base, with 10 bases left in between.

The chain joins TRBV5-6 to TRBJ1-5; possibly TRBD1 for D (6 bases). V dropped 4 bases and J dropped 5 bases, with 16 bases sitting between them. CDR3 length equals 15 residues. CDR1 and CDR2 from the germline V gene are SGHDT and YYEEEE. CDR3 sequence reads: CASSLSGTLDQPQHF. CDR3 nucleotides: TGTGCCAGCAGCCTATCAGGGACACTGGATCAGCCCCAGCATTTT.

The gene calls are TRBV7-2 and TRBJ1-2; 7 nucleotides match TRBD1. This CDR3 is 15 amino acids long. The germline CDR1 and CDR2 sequences are SGHTA and FQGNSA. Trimming took 5 bases from V and 4 from J; bases not matched to a gene: 10. The CDR3 nucleotides read TGTGCCAGCAGCGCCGACAGGGCCAAGAGCTATGGCTACACCTTC. Translation gives CASSADRAKSYGYTF. Variable domain in full (rest from reference TRBV7-2 and TRBJ1-2): GAGVSQSPSNKVTEKGKDVELRCDPISGHTALYWYRQSLGQGLEFLIYFQGNSAPDKSGLPSDRFSAERTGGSVSTLTIQRTQQEDSAVYLCASSADRAKSYGYTFGSGTRLTVV.

CDR3 nucleotides: TGCGCCAGCAACCCAACCGCAGGGAGGGAGACCCAGTACTTC. This gives the protein CASNPTAGRETQYF. The V gene is TRBV5-1, the J gene TRBJ2-5, with a tentative D call TRBD2 (6 bases). Germline assignment: CDR1 SGHRS and CDR2 YFSETQ. V was trimmed by 6 bases and J by 5 bases, leaving 17 bases between them. CDR3 length: 14 residues.

The V and J genes are TRBV12-3 or TRBV12-4 and TRBJ1-1, with 7 positions matching TRBD1. This CDR3 has 12 residues. The V and J ends lost 8 bases and 6 bases, in that order; junction bases with no gene match: 6. The CDR3 region is CASRQGGSEAFF. CDR3 nucleotides: TGTGCCAGCCGGCAGGGGGGATCTGAAGCTTTCTTT.

The J gene is TRBJ2-5, the V gene TRBV3-1 (or the pseudogene TRBV3-2); 7 nucleotides line up with TRBD2. The CDR3 is 13 amino acids. With 0 bases clipped from V and 5 bases from J, the junction kept 0 bases outside the gene matches. Germline V gene data show CDR1 as LGHDT and CDR2 as YNNKEL (reference sequence). CDR3 bases: TGTGCCAGCAGCCAAGACGGGGGGGAGACCCAGTACTTC. Translated: CASSQDGGETQYF.